The 6 T cell receptor beta chains given below trace back to one sample, sequenced in a study of post-analysis software for immune sequencing data. Study-level results: The study found TRBV5-6, TRBV5-1 and TRBV20-1 among several TRBV segments more frequent in patients than controls.

These receptors are not linked to any known antigen. Carried by the TCR beta cDNA libraries were unique molecular identifiers. Using its own MiXCR run on the PCR reads, TCRdb lists one record per CDR3 protein. The table has approximately 690,000 distinct CDR3 sequences, roughly three fifths seen once. Input material: blood. These receptors all come from a girl under 10 years old with multiple sclerosis.

The gene calls are TRBV12-3 or TRBV12-4 and TRBJ2-5; 7 bases match TRBD2. The J segment lost 2 bases and the V segment lost 4 bases, leaving 1 base of the junction unmatched. The CDR3 is 13 residues long. This chain's CDR3 is CASSWTRQETQYF. CDR3 sequence (DNA): TGTGCCAGCAGTTGGACTAGACAAGAGACCCAGTACTTC.

This CDR3 is CASSVFRGLNEQYF. Here the CDR3 DNA reads TGTGCCAGCAGTGTATTCCGGGGTTTGAACGAGCAGTACTTC. This chain joins TRBV12-3 or TRBV12-4 and TRBJ2-7; a weak D match, TRBD2 (5 bases). With 5 bases removed from V and 5 bases from J, the gap between germline ends came to 16 bases. The CDR3 runs 14 residues.

The chain carries TRBV6-5 and TRBJ2-2; possibly TRBD1 for D (6 bases). With 4 bases removed from V and 0 bases from J, the gap between germline ends came to 18 bases. Germline loops: CDR1 MNHEY, CDR2 SVGAGI. The CDR3 has 18 residues. CDR3 residues: CASSSPTGPTTNTGELFF. In nucleotides, the CDR3 is TGTGCCAGCAGTTCGCCGACAGGTCCCACTACGAACACCGGGGAGCTGTTTTTT.

The J gene is TRBJ2-6, the V gene TRBV3-1; the D gene is possibly TRBD1 (5 bases). Germline V CDR1 and CDR2: LGHDT, YNNKEL (reference sequence). The CDR3 spans 14 residues. V was clipped by 3 bases and J by 2 bases, with 5 bases between them. The CDR3 DNA follows: TGTGCCAGCAGCCACAGGGCTGGGGCCAACGTCCTGACTTTC. It encodes CASSHRAGANVLTF.

In this sample, this clonotype turned up a few times. The V call is TRBV6-1, the J call TRBJ1-2; D is perhaps TRBD1 (6 bases). V was trimmed by 5 bases and J by 5 bases, leaving 18 bases between them. Germline assignment: CDR1 MNHNS and CDR2 SASEGT. The CDR3 spans 15 residues. The CDR3 spells CASSYNQIGGYGYTF. DNA of the CDR3: TGTGCCAGCAGTTATAACCAGATAGGGGGATATGGCTACACCTTC.

V usage is TRBV25-1 and J usage is TRBJ1-5, with a tentative D call TRBD1 (6 bases). The ends were cut back, 4 bases at V and 1 base at J, with 17 bases in the middle. The CDR3 has 17 amino acids. CDR1 and CDR2 (germline): MGHDK, SYGVNS. The DNA of the CDR3 is TGTGCCAGCAGTGCGGCTAGGGGGTTAGGGAGCAATCAGCCCCAGCATTTT. Protein: CASSAARGLGSNQPQHF.